Listed here are 15 T cell receptor beta chains from one sample, sequenced in a study of cytomegalovirus exposure and HLA in healthy donors. Primers: 60 Vbeta forward and 13 Jbeta reverse. Generated by immunoSEQ multiplex PCR, the TCRdb table keeps only in-frame clones and is missing some. The sample gives roughly 130,000 clones, roughly 83% of which show up once; about 2% is in the top ten. The material sequenced was PBMCs. The receptors originated from a man between 18 and 35 years old in good health and CMV-seronegative.

CDR3 bases: TGTGCCAGCGGACAGGAAACTGCAACTAATGAAAAACTGTTTTTT. It is translated as CASGQETATNEKLFF. V gene TRBV19 combines with J gene TRBJ1-4; 7 bases line up with TRBD1. The CDR3 consists of 15 residues. CDR1 is LNHDA and CDR2 is SQIVND in the germline V gene (reference sequence). The junction had 7 bases not matched to a gene; V was cut back by 9 bases and J by 0 bases.

The chain carries TRBV15 and TRBJ2-1, with 7 nucleotides matching TRBD1. The J segment lost 2 bases and the V segment lost 0 bases, leaving 7 bases of the junction unmatched. The CDR3 sequence is 17 residues long. From germline, CDR1 is LNHNV and CDR2 YYDKDF (reference sequence). The chain's CDR3 is CATSRDVQGTPYNEQFF. CDR3 coding DNA: TGTGCCACCAGCAGAGATGTACAGGGGACCCCCTACAATGAGCAGTTCTTC.

There are a few counts of this clone. This chain joins TRBV19 and TRBJ1-2; no clear D gene. This CDR3 region has 17 residues. Trimming left V 1 base short and J 4 bases short, with 19 bases between. The germline gives CDR1 LNHDA, CDR2 SQIVND (reference sequence). The CDR3 here is CASSIVLLDSAGYGYTF. CDR3 bases: TGTGCCAGTAGTATAGTTCTCCTCGATTCAGCGGGCTATGGCTACACCTTC.

The V call is TRBV19, the J call TRBJ2-5; a possible D gene is TRBD1 (6 bases). The J call may not be correct, given that the DNA end is closer to TRBJ2-7. CDR3 length equals 14 residues. Germline V gene sequence: CDR1 LNHDA, CDR2 SQIVND (reference sequence). The DNA for the CDR3 is TGTGCCAGTAGTAGCGACAGGACCACCTACGAGCAGTACTTC. Encoded protein: CASSSDRTTYEQYF.

In this sample, this clone turned up a few times. V and J are TRBV6-5 and TRBJ2-7, with TRBD1 matching 9 bases. Per germline, CDR1 MNHEY and CDR2 SVGAGI. The CDR3 sequence is 16 residues long. The V and J ends lost 2 bases and 5 bases, in that order; junction bases with no gene match: 10. CDR3 loop: CASSYGGQGALDEQYV. Written as DNA, the CDR3 is TGTGCCAGCAGTTACGGGGGACAGGGAGCTCTCGACGAGCAGTACGTC.

This chain uses TRBV7-3 with TRBJ2-3; 10 nucleotides align to TRBD2. The CDR3 is made up of 15 amino acids. The germline V gene encodes CDR1 SGHTA and CDR2 FQGTGA. Trimming at V came to 5 bases and at J to 2 bases, leaving 4 bases not matched to a gene. The CDR3 loop is CASSRTSGITDTQYF. CDR3 in DNA: TGTGCCAGCAGCCGTACTAGCGGGATCACAGATACGCAGTATTTT.

This clone showed up just a few times. The DNA of the CDR3 is TGTGCCAGCAGTTTATGGGGCACTAGCGGGAGTTATGAGAACACCGGGGAGCTGTTTTTT. Translated, it gives CASSLWGTSGSYENTGELFF. The gene calls are TRBV28 and TRBJ2-2; TRBD2 aligns across 11 bases. The V and J ends lost 0 bases and 1 base, in that order; junction bases with no gene match: 10. The CDR3 contains 20 residues. CDR1 and CDR2 (germline): MDHEN, SYDVKM.

This rearrangement joins TRBV7-8 to TRBJ2-5, with 9 bases identical to TRBD2. Matching the DNA end better, TRBJ2-7 makes the J call doubtful. The length of the CDR3 is 15 residues. Per the germline V gene, CDR1 is SGHVS and CDR2 is FQNEAQ. DNA of the CDR3: TGTGCCAGCAGCTCCTTAGCGGGAGCTATCTACGAGCAGTACTTC. This sequence encodes CASSSLAGAIYEQYF.

The chain uses TRBV19 and TRBJ2-7; 11 bases match TRBD2. This CDR3 spans 16 amino acids. Trimming took 4 bases from V and 6 from J; bases not matched to a gene: 11. Germline V gene lookup returns CDR1 LNHDA and CDR2 SQIVND (reference sequence). The CDR3 sequence: CASSSVKGLADTEQYF. The CDR3 DNA is TGTGCCAGTAGTAGCGTTAAGGGACTAGCGGACACCGAGCAGTACTTC.

This clone was observed once. The chain has TRBV27 and TRBJ1-5; TRBD1 aligns across 7 bases. Trimming at V came to 4 bases and at J to 13 bases, leaving 7 bases not matched to a gene. The CDR3 sequence is 12 residues long. CDR1 and CDR2 (germline): MNHEY, SMNVEV (reference sequence). The CDR3 nucleotides are TGTGCCAGCAGTTCAACCGGGACAGAGCAGCATTTT. It is translated as CASSSTGTEQHF.

This clone has only a few counts. CDR3 DNA sequence: TGCAGCGTTGAGCGACAAATCTATGGCTACACCTTC. Translating gives CSVERQIYGYTF. V is TRBV29-1 and J is TRBJ1-2, with unresolved D. Trimming took 3 bases from V and 4 from J, leaving 9 bases between them. There are 12 residues in the CDR3. CDR1 is SQVTM, CDR2 ANQGSEA, per germline. The whole variable domain, filled in from reference TRBV29-1 and TRBJ1-2, reads SAVISQKPSRDICQRGTSLTIQCQVDSQVTMMFWYRQQPGQSLTLIATANQGSEATYESGFVIDKFPISRPNLTFSTLTVSNMSPEDSSIYLCSVERQIYGYTFGSGTRLTVV.

This chain uses TRBV11-2 with TRBJ2-1; no clear D. The V gene lost 5 bases and the J gene lost 1 base, with 12 bases spanning the gap. CDR1 is SGHAT and CDR2 is FQNNGV in the germline V gene. The CDR3 contains 15 residues. DNA of the CDR3: TGTGCCAGCAGCATCCGAGGTAATTCCTACAATGAGCAGTTCTTC. Protein sequence: CASSIRGNSYNEQFF.

This clone was recorded only once. The rearrangement links TRBV5-4 to TRBJ1-1; 8 bases match TRBD1. This CDR3 region has 14 residues. Germline CDR1 reads SGHNT; CDR2 reads YYREEE (reference sequence). The trim removed 4 bases at V and 0 bases at J, leaving 2 bases unmatched. The CDR3 region has the DNA TGTGCCAGCAGCCTACAGGGGGTGAACACTGAAGCTTTCTTT. It is translated as CASSLQGVNTEAFF.

The chain employs TRBV2 and TRBJ2-3, with 11 bases aligning to TRBD2. Trimming removed 8 bases from V and 4 bases from J; junction bases left unmatched: 11. This CDR3 comprises 16 residues. Looked up from germline, CDR1 is SNHLY and CDR2 is FYNNEI. CDR3 sequence: CASHPLSGRASDTQYF. In nucleotides, the CDR3 is TGTGCCAGCCATCCACTTAGCGGGAGGGCCTCAGATACGCAGTATTTT.

Only a few counts were recorded for this clone. The CDR3 coding sequence is TGTGCCAGCAGCTTAGGGGCCACAGGGGCGGGTGACACTGAAGCTTTCTTT. Protein product: CASSLGATGAGDTEAFF. The chain is built from TRBV7-9 and TRBJ1-1; 7 nucleotides align to TRBD1. The CDR3 has 17 amino acids. V trimming: 1 base; J trimming: 3 bases; junction bases outside the gene matches: 11. Germline V gene data show CDR1 as SEHNR and CDR2 as FQNEAQ (reference sequence).